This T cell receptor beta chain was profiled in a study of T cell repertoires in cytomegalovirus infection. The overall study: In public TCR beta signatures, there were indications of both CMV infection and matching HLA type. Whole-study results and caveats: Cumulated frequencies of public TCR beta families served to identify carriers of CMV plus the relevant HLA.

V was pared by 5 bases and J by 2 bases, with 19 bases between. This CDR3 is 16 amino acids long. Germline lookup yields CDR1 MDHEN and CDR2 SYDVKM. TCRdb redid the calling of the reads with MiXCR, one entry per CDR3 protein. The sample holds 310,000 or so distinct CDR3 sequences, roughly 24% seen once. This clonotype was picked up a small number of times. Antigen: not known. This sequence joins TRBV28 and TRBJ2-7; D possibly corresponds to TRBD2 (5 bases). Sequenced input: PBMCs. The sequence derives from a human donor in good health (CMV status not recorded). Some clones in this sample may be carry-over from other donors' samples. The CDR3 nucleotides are TGTGCCAGCAGTCCCGGGGATGCGGGCCCCCCCTACGAGCAGTACTTC. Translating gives CASSPGDAGPPYEQYF.